This T cell receptor (beta chain) was captured in a study of cytomegalovirus exposure and HLA in healthy donors. PCR amplification relied on 60 Vbeta primers (plus 13 Jbeta primers). The method was immunoSEQ multiplex PCR; TCRdb's version includes in-frame clones alone and lacks a portion of them. Here the sample spans over 80,000 clones, 75% to 85% being singletons. A word on this clone: What it recognizes is unknown.

This CDR3 spans 14 amino acids. Looked up from germline, CDR1 is LNHNV and CDR2 is YYDKDF (reference sequence). V was clipped by 0 bases and J by 4 bases, with 8 bases between them. Points from the study as a whole: Analysis performed later found more than 15,000 TCR beta sequences associated with HLA alleles at 0.05 false discovery rate.

V and J are TRBV15 and TRBJ2-3; D gene unclear. The sample taken for sequencing was PBMCs. This sequence was found in a man aged 25 to 40 in good health and CMV-seropositive. The CDR3 nucleotides are TGTGCCACCAGCAGAGATTTAGGAGCAGATACGCAGTATTTT. This gives the protein CATSRDLGADTQYF. The full variable domain, completed using reference TRBV15 and TRBJ2-3, is DAMVIQNPRYQVTQFGKPVTLSCSQTLNHNVMYWYQQKSSQAPKLLFHYYDKDFNNEADTPDNFQSRRPNTSFCFLDIRSPGLGDTAMYLCATSRDLGADTQYFGPGTRLTVL.